A single sample gave rise to the 6 T cell receptor beta chains below, sequenced in a study of blood T cells in healthy people across ages. PCR was performed a second time for about 7 to 12 cycles using a sample-barcoded 5' primer and a J-beta primer mix. One entry per CDR3 protein, called by TCRdb with MiXCR from the 5' RACE reads. The data hold about 830,000 distinct CDR3 sequences, with approximately 59% observed a single time. The sequenced sample consisted of blood. Receptors originate from a man aged 30 to 45 in good health.

This clonotype has just a few counts. The chain joins TRBV20-1 to TRBJ2-3; 10 positions agree with TRBD2. Germline assignment: CDR1 DFQATT and CDR2 SNEGSKA (reference sequence). V shed 5 bases and J 0 bases; nucleotides not matched to a gene: 8. The CDR3 extends over 16 amino acids. As DNA, the CDR3 is TGCAGTGCTCCCCTGGGACTAGCGAGAAGCACAGATACGCAGTATTTT. This encodes CSAPLGLARSTDTQYF.

The J gene is TRBJ2-5, the V gene TRBV4-3; D is ambiguous. The J call may be mistaken, given a closer DNA end match to TRBJ2-4. This CDR3 region has 16 residues. Germline loops: CDR1 LGHNA, CDR2 YSLEER. CDR3 nucleotides: TGCGCCAGCAGCCAAGGTTCTGGTAGCTTTGGGAACATTCAGTACTTC. Translated: CASSQGSGSFGNIQYF.

This clonotype appeared a few times. The chain is built from TRBV7-2 and TRBJ1-1; a possible D gene is TRBD1 (6 bases). CDR1 is SGHTA, CDR2 FQGNSA, per germline. The V and J ends lost 5 bases and 2 bases respectively, with 12 bases between them. The CDR3 loop spans 14 amino acids. CDR3 in DNA: TGTGCCAGCAGCCGATTGGGGGGCAACACTGAAGCTTTCTTT. It codes for CASSRLGGNTEAFF.

This rearrangement joins TRBV10-3 to TRBJ2-7, with TRBD1 identical over 9 bases. J gave up 5 bases and V 6 bases, and 5 bases lay outside the gene matches. This CDR3 comprises 13 residues. CDR1 and CDR2 from the germline V gene are ENHRY and SYGVKD. DNA of the CDR3: TGTGCCATCAGCGACAGGGGGGTCAACGAGCAGTACTTC. Protein product: CAISDRGVNEQYF.

The chain employs TRBV20-1 and TRBJ2-4, with 8 bases that match TRBD2. The germline CDR1 and CDR2 sequences are DFQATT and SNEGSKA (reference sequence). The CDR3 extends over 15 amino acids. V was pared by 3 bases and J by 9 bases, with 13 bases of the junction left unmatched. The CDR3 sequence is CSASLPGGHSAIQYF. Here the CDR3 DNA reads TGCAGTGCTAGCCTACCGGGAGGGCACAGTGCCATTCAGTACTTC.

This clonotype appeared a single time. V and J are TRBV10-2 and TRBJ2-5; 9 bases are a match to TRBD1. The DNA matches TRBJ2-7 better at its end, which makes the J call doubtful. CDR1 and CDR2 from the germline V gene are WSHSY and SAAADI. CDR3 length: 14 residues. The CDR3 protein is CASSEGTGTHEQYF. DNA for the CDR3: TGCGCCAGCAGTGAAGGGACAGGGACCCACGAGCAGTACTTC.